One sample yielded the 32 T cell receptor beta chains listed below, sequenced in a study of T cell changes during pregnancy in multiple sclerosis. Using immunoSEQ multiplex PCR, the repertoire was profiled, and TCRdb retains in-frame clones only, with some absent. The table has about 70,000 clones, about 94% seen once. The sample here was peripheral blood, taken in the third trimester of pregnancy. The receptors derive from a female donor with multiple sclerosis, enrolled in a pregnancy study.

This chain joins TRBV6-4 and TRBJ2-2; D is undetermined. Germline assignment: CDR1 MRHNA and CDR2 SNTAGT. Deletions cut 3 bases from V and 4 bases from J, with 6 bases between. CDR3 size: 13 residues. CDR3 in DNA: TGTGCCAGCAGTGAGTCTAGCACCGGGGAGCTGTTTTTT. Amino acid sequence: CASSESSTGELFF.

The chain has TRBV5-4 and TRBJ2-4; a possible D gene is TRBD1 (6 bases). The germline CDR1 and CDR2 sequences are SGHNT and YYREEE (reference sequence). The CDR3 loop spans 15 amino acids. V dropped 1 base and J dropped 8 bases, with 16 bases sitting between them. As DNA, the CDR3 is TGTGCCAGCAGCTTGTCAGGGGCCAAGCAAGACATTCAGTACTTC. This codes for CASSLSGAKQDIQYF.

This chain links TRBV7-2 with TRBJ1-2; possible D gene TRBD1, 6 bases. The CDR3 has 13 amino acids. CDR1 and CDR2 (germline): SGHTA, FQGNSA. Trimming removed 4 bases at V and 7 bases at J, with 13 bases between. CDR3 region: CASSSQGRSGYTF. The CDR3 DNA reads as TGTGCCAGCAGCTCCCAGGGGAGAAGTGGCTACACCTTC.

The sample holds a few counts of this clone. The genes are TRBV6-1 and TRBJ1-2; tentative D call: TRBD1 (5 bases). Germline V gene sequence: CDR1 MNHNS, CDR2 SASEGT. The V gene lost 5 bases and the J gene lost 3 bases, with 10 bases spanning the gap. CDR3 length equals 13 residues. The DNA for the CDR3 is TGTGCCAGCAGTCCGACAGCCTACTATGGCTACACCTTC. This translates into CASSPTAYYGYTF.

This chain uses TRBV19 with TRBJ2-7; no clear D. CDR3 length equals 13 residues. CDR1 is LNHDA and CDR2 is SQIVND in the germline V gene (reference sequence). The germline V and J ends were trimmed by 0 bases and 3 bases, with 6 bases remaining between them. In DNA, the CDR3 is TGTGCCAGTAGTATAGAGGGCAACTACGAGCAGTACTTC. Encoded protein: CASSIEGNYEQYF.

The chain joins TRBV7-2 to TRBJ1-5; 9 bases line up with TRBD1. The trim removed 3 bases at V and 8 bases at J, leaving 5 bases unmatched. This CDR3 spans 14 amino acids. Germline CDR1 and CDR2: SGHTA and FQGNSA. In nucleotides, the CDR3 is TGTGCCAGCAGCTTTGACAGGGGGACGGAGCCCCAGCATTTT. Translating gives CASSFDRGTEPQHF.

J is TRBJ1-6 and V is TRBV5-6; D ambiguous. The germline V gene encodes CDR1 SGHDT and CDR2 YYEEEE. V shed 4 bases and J shed 13 bases, with 21 bases lying between them. This CDR3 is built from 15 residues. CDR3 sequence: CASSEGAGSGRPLHF. The CDR3 nucleotides are TGTGCCAGCAGCGAGGGTGCGGGTAGTGGGAGGCCCCTCCACTTT.

This CDR3 reads CASSENPMRNTEAFF. In DNA, the CDR3 is TGTGCCAGCAGTGAAAACCCCATGAGGAACACTGAAGCTTTCTTT. The rearrangement joins TRBV2 to TRBJ1-1, with D uncertain. V was clipped by 2 bases and J by 1 base, with 11 bases between them. The CDR3 totals 15 residues. Per the germline V gene, CDR1 is SNHLY and CDR2 is FYNNEI.

This clone came up once. This chain uses TRBV30 with TRBJ1-5; TRBD1 aligns across 7 bases. V lost 1 base, J lost 2 bases, and 8 bases stayed unmatched. Germline V gene sequence: CDR1 GTSNPN, CDR2 SVGIG (reference sequence). This CDR3 has 16 residues. CDR3 bases: TGTGCCTGGAGTGCGGGACAGCCGGGGGGCAATCAGCCCCAGCATTTT. The encoded protein is CAWSAGQPGGNQPQHF.

Only one count was recorded for this clone. The chain joins TRBV7-6 to TRBJ2-2; TRBD2 is a possible D gene (6 bases). This CDR3 comprises 15 residues. Germline V gives CDR1 SGHVS, CDR2 FNYEAQ. Deletions cut 6 bases from V and 7 bases from J, with 18 bases between. The CDR3 sequence: CASRETPGLGGELFF. Written as DNA, the CDR3 is TGTGCCAGCAGGGAGACTCCGGGACTCGGCGGGGAGCTGTTTTTT.

The V and J genes are TRBV6-5 and TRBJ2-3; TRBD2 is a possible D gene (7 bases). This CDR3 contains 14 residues. Trimming pared 0 bases from V and 7 bases from J, leaving 11 bases between. The germline gives CDR1 MNHEY, CDR2 SVGAGI. CDR3 in amino acids: CASSYSAGANTQYF. The CDR3 DNA sequence: TGTGCCAGCAGTTACTCGGCGGGGGCGAATACGCAGTATTTT.

The chain has TRBV4-2 and TRBJ1-4; 9 bases are shared with TRBD1. With V trimmed by 4 bases and J by 7 bases, 4 bases remained unmatched. CDR3 length: 14 residues. Germline V gives CDR1 LGHNA, CDR2 YNFKEQ. The CDR3 DNA sequence: TGTGCCAGCAGCCCCACAGGGGGCGGTGAAAAACTGTTTTTT. It translates to CASSPTGGGEKLFF.

Comments on this clone: Because the CDR3's place on the DNA is in doubt, the DNA is left out and the CDR3 is given as listed by TCRdb. V is TRBV4-2 and J is TRBJ2-5; the table names TRBD2, a call not compared with the DNA. The CDR3 adds up to 22 amino acids, both ends counted. Germline V gene lookup returns CDR1 LGHNA and CDR2 YNFKEQ. The CDR3 reads CASSPGISVPAAKIGRQETQYF.

V and J are TRBV9 and TRBJ2-3; TRBD2 might be the D (7 bases). V was cut by 3 bases and J by 4 bases, with 21 bases left in between. This CDR3 spans 17 amino acids. Per the germline V gene, CDR1 is SGDLS and CDR2 is YYNGEE. The CDR3 region is CASSGWSGGGPADTQYF. The CDR3 DNA is TGTGCCAGCAGCGGGTGGAGTGGGGGGGGGCCGGCAGATACGCAGTATTTT.

J is TRBJ2-5 and V is TRBV27; 8 bases agree with TRBD2. Trimming removed 7 bases from V and 4 bases from J; junction bases left unmatched: 17. CDR1 is MNHEY and CDR2 is SMNVEV in the germline V gene (reference sequence). CDR3 length: 17 residues. CDR3 residues: CASNPGSSSGGRETQYF. CDR3 sequence (DNA): TGTGCCAGCAATCCTGGTAGTTCGAGCGGGGGAAGAGAGACCCAGTACTTC.

This clone came up once. This chain joins TRBV2 and TRBJ2-3; D may be TRBD1 (6 bases). Trimming shortened V by 8 bases and J by 1 base, and 13 bases separated the two germline ends. Germline values: CDR1 SNHLY, CDR2 FYNNEI. CDR3 length: 14 amino acids. CDR3 in amino acids: CASGRGAGTDTQYF. CDR3 coding DNA: TGTGCCAGCGGCAGGGGCGCGGGCACAGATACGCAGTATTTT. The entire variable domain, with the rest obtained from reference TRBV2 and TRBJ2-3, is as follows: EPEVTQTPSHQVTQMGQEVILRCVPISNHLYFYWYRQILGQKVEFLVSFYNNEISEKSEIFDDQFSVERPDGSNFTLKIRSTKLEDSAMYFCASGRGAGTDTQYFGPGTRLTVL.

The chain has TRBV2 and TRBJ2-5, with TRBD1 matching 9 bases. This CDR3 has 14 amino acids. V gave up 3 bases and J gave up 5 bases; unmatched junction bases: 4. The germline V gene has CDR1 SNHLY and CDR2 FYNNEI. CDR3 nucleotides: TGTGCCAGCAGTGAGTGGACAGGGGAGGAGACCCAGTACTTC. It codes for CASSEWTGEETQYF.

This clone is a singleton in its sample. V and J are TRBV19 and TRBJ1-5; 9 bases line up with TRBD1. V lost 6 bases and J lost 3; bases outside the gene matches: 3. CDR1 is LNHDA and CDR2 is SQIVND in the germline V gene (reference sequence). The CDR3 has 14 amino acids. The CDR3 DNA follows: TGTGCCAGTAGGGGACAGGGCTTCAATCAGCCCCAGCATTTT. It translates to CASRGQGFNQPQHF.

This clone was recorded a few times. The gene calls are TRBV9 and TRBJ1-2; D is possibly TRBD1 (5 bases). From germline, CDR1 is SGDLS and CDR2 YYNGEE. V was clipped by 0 bases and J by 4 bases, with 13 bases between them. The CDR3 sequence is 15 residues long. CDR3 sequence: CASSVEAAGGYGYTF. CDR3 DNA: TGTGCCAGCAGCGTAGAAGCTGCGGGGGGCTATGGCTACACCTTC.

This chain joins TRBV6-5 and TRBJ1-5; D is undetermined. The CDR3 length is 8 residues. Germline lookup yields CDR1 MNHEY and CDR2 SVGAGI. The DNA of the CDR3 is TGTTCTAATCAGCCCCAGCATTTT. Translation: CSNQPQHF.

This chain joins TRBV14 and TRBJ1-4; 10 bases line up with TRBD1. Germline V gene data show CDR1 as SGHDN and CDR2 as FVKESK. The CDR3 covers 15 residues. The trim removed 4 bases at V and 8 bases at J, leaving 7 bases unmatched. The CDR3 region has the DNA TGTGCCAGCAGCCCCGGGACAGGGGTAATGGAAAAACTGTTTTTT. Protein: CASSPGTGVMEKLFF.

V usage is TRBV7-2 and J usage is TRBJ2-1, with D possibly TRBD1 on 6 matching bases. The CDR3 is 16 residues long. The ends were cut back, 5 bases at V and 6 bases at J, with 20 bases in the middle. The germline V gene has CDR1 SGHTA and CDR2 FQGNSA. The CDR3 bases are TGTGCCAGCAGCGCCTCCGGGACAAGGTCGGCCAATGAGCAGTTCTTC. Translating gives CASSASGTRSANEQFF.

The gene calls are TRBV19 and TRBJ1-5; TRBD1 agrees at 10 bases. Trimming cost V 6 bases and J 6 bases; bases outside gene matches: 8. CDR3 length: 15 residues. From germline, CDR1 is LNHDA and CDR2 SQIVND (reference sequence). CDR3 DNA: TGTGCCAGTAGATCTGGGACAGGGGCGGGTCAGCCCCAGCATTTT. This gives the protein CASRSGTGAGQPQHF.

The CDR3 coding sequence is TGTGCCTGGGACGGGACCCGGAGGGCAGATACGCAGTATTTT. It codes for CAWDGTRRADTQYF. The rearrangement uses TRBV30 and TRBJ2-3; D might be TRBD2 (6 bases). CDR1 is GTSNPN and CDR2 is SVGIG in the germline V gene (reference sequence). This CDR3 has 14 residues. The ends were cut back, 5 bases at V and 4 bases at J, with 16 bases in the middle.

J is TRBJ1-1 and V is TRBV9; D possibly corresponds to TRBD1 (5 bases). With 0 bases removed from V and 4 bases from J, the gap between germline ends came to 10 bases. The germline gives CDR1 SGDLS, CDR2 YYNGEE. The CDR3 covers 14 residues. The CDR3 reads CASSVAGVGTEAFF. The CDR3 DNA reads TGTGCCAGCAGCGTAGCGGGGGTTGGCACTGAAGCTTTCTTT. Variable domain in full (rest from reference TRBV9 and TRBJ1-1): DSGVTQTPKHLITATGQRVTLRCSPRSGDLSVYWYQQSLDQGLQFLIQYYNGEERAKGNILERFSAQQFPDLHSELNLSSLELGDSALYFCASSVAGVGTEAFFGQGTRLTVV.

This sequence joins TRBV7-3 and TRBJ2-5; 11 nucleotides align to TRBD1. CDR1 and CDR2 from the germline V gene are SGHTA and FQGTGA. Trimming at V came to 5 bases and at J to 2 bases, leaving 7 bases not matched to a gene. The CDR3 is made up of 16 amino acids. CDR3 in DNA: TGTGCCAGCAGCAAGGGACAGGGGGGGGAGCAAGAGACCCAGTACTTC. Translation gives CASSKGQGGEQETQYF.

This chain uses TRBV7-3 with TRBJ1-2; TRBD1 aligns across 8 bases. The trim removed 5 bases at V and 6 bases at J, leaving 8 bases unmatched. The germline CDR1 and CDR2 sequences are SGHTA and FQGTGA. The CDR3 runs 14 residues. Here the CDR3 DNA reads TGTGCCAGCAGCCCGCAGGGGGCGCGAGATGGCTACACCTTC. Amino acid sequence: CASSPQGARDGYTF.

The CDR3 is CASSPLQGAEAGELFF. The CDR3 DNA sequence: TGTGCCAGCAGCCCCCTCCAGGGGGCTGAGGCCGGGGAGCTGTTTTTT. The chain links TRBV7-2 to TRBJ2-2; 8 positions match TRBD1. CDR1 is SGHTA and CDR2 is FQGNSA in the germline V gene. This CDR3 region has 16 residues. V was clipped by 5 bases and J by 6 bases; unmatched bases: 11.

Points on this clone: Other DNA variants within this sample encode the same CDR3. The rearrangement joins TRBV6-5 to TRBJ1-5; 8 positions match TRBD1. V gave up 6 bases and J gave up 7 bases; unmatched junction bases: 8. CDR3 size: 14 residues. Germline V CDR1 and CDR2: MNHEY, SVGAGI. CDR3 protein: CASSYSGGRQPQHF. Here the CDR3 DNA reads TGTGCCAGCAGCTATTCAGGGGGCCGACAGCCCCAGCATTTT.

This rearrangement joins TRBV2 to TRBJ2-7; the D gene is possibly TRBD1 (6 bases). Trimming removed 5 bases from V and 5 bases from J, with 10 bases in between. The CDR3 runs to 12 residues. The germline gives CDR1 SNHLY, CDR2 FYNNEI. The DNA of the CDR3 is TGTGCCAGCAGTACTGACAGGAACGAGCAGTACTTC. This sequence encodes CASSTDRNEQYF.

The V call is TRBV4-3, the J call TRBJ1-6; D remains unclear. Between the trimmed V and J ends, which lost 0 bases and 9 bases, there was a span of 12 bases. The CDR3 contains 15 residues. Germline V gives CDR1 LGHNA, CDR2 YSLEER. The CDR3 protein is CASSQDRTVRSPLHF. Here the CDR3 DNA reads TGCGCCAGCAGCCAAGACAGAACAGTCCGTTCACCCCTCCACTTT.

V is TRBV27 and J is TRBJ2-7, with a weak D call TRBD2 (6 bases). The germline V gene encodes CDR1 MNHEY and CDR2 SMNVEV (reference sequence). This CDR3 contains 16 residues. Trimming removed 6 bases from V and 1 base from J, with 19 bases in between. The CDR3 sequence: CASSVGGLPLSYEQYF. CDR3 nucleotide sequence: TGTGCCAGCAGCGTTGGGGGACTTCCCCTTTCCTACGAGCAGTACTTC.